This T cell receptor (beta chain) is from a study of OX40 agonist ivuxolimab in advanced cancers. The repertoire was sequenced with immunoSEQ multiplex PCR; TCRdb's copy has only in-frame clones and lacks some. The profile covers about 21,000 clones, with about four fifths appearing a single time and roughly 32% taken by the ten largest. The count of this clone is one. The sequencing used CD4+ or CD8+ T cells sorted from blood, collected in a trial of the OX40 agonist ivuxolimab. The TCR originated in an adult with an advanced solid tumor such as melanoma, head and neck, liver or kidney cancer.

The CDR3 nucleotides read TGTGCCAGCAGCCCGGTGGGGGGTTACTTCTACGAGCAGTACTTC. Its protein product is CASSPVGGYFYEQYF. This rearrangement joins TRBV28 to TRBJ2-7; tentatively, D is TRBD2 (6 bases). Trimming removed 6 bases from V and 3 bases from J, with 18 bases in between. The CDR3 contains 15 residues. Germline-derived CDR1 and CDR2 are MDHEN and SYDVKM.